The clone carrying this T cell receptor (beta chain) was seen more than once but under ten times. CDR1 is MDHEN, CDR2 SYDVKM, per germline. The length of the CDR3 is 16 residues. The V segment lost 5 bases and the J segment 5 bases; nucleotides outside the gene matches: 13. This PCR relied on a set of 60 Vbeta primers and 13 Jbeta primers. The assay was immunoSEQ multiplex PCR, and TCRdb's table has in-frame clones only and misses some. The sample has over 95,000 clones; just under 75% are singletons. The sample is drawn from a study of cytomegalovirus exposure and HLA in healthy donors. Sequenced sample: PBMCs. The rearrangement links TRBV28 to TRBJ2-5; 8 bases are shared with TRBD1. The origin of this receptor is a human donor in good health. CDR3 sequence (DNA): TGTGCCAGCAGTCCGACAGGGGCCACTGGATGGGAGACCCAGTACTTC. Protein product: CASSPTGATGWETQYF.